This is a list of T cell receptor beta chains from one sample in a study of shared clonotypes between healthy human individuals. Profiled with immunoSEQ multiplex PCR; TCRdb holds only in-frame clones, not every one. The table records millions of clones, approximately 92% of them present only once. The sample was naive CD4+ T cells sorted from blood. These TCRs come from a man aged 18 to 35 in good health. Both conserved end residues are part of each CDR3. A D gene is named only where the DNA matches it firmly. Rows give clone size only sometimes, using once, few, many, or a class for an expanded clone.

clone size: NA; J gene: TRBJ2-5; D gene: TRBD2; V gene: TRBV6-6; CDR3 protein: CAGSFSPGGGEETQYF; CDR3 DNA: TGTGCCGGCAGCTTTTCTCCAGGCGGGGGGGAAGAGACCCAGTACTTC
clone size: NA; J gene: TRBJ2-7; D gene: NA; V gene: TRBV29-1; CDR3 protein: CSVGRGLSYEQYF; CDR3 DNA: TGCAGCGTTGGACGGGGACTCTCCTACGAGCAGTACTTC
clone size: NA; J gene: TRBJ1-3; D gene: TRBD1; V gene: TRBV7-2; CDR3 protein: CASSLSRQGGIGNTIYF; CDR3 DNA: TGTGCCAGCAGCTTAAGTAGACAGGGGGGTATTGGAAACACCATATATTTT
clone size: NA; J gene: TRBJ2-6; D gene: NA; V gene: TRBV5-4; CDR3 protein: CAAGTARSGANVLTF; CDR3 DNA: TGTGCCGCGGGGACAGCGCGTTCTGGGGCCAACGTCCTGACTTTC
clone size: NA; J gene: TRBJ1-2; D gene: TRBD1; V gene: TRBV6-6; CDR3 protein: CASTATGNYGYTF; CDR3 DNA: TGTGCCAGCACCGCGACAGGGAACTATGGCTACACCTTC
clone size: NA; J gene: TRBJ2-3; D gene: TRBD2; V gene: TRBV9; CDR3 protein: CASSVFSSGGTSTDTQYF; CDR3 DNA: TGTGCCAGCAGCGTATTTAGTAGCGGGGGGACTAGCACAGATACGCAGTATTTT
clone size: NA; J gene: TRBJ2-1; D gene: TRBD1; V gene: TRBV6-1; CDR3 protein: CASSEGDSHNEQFF; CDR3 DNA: TGTGCCAGCAGTGAAGGGGACAGCCACAATGAGCAGTTCTTC
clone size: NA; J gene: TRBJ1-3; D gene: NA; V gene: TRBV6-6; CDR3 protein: CASSPGHSGNTIYF; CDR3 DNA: TGTGCCAGCAGCCCCGGACACTCTGGAAACACCATATATTTT
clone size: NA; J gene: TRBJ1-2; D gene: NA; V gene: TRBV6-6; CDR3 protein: CASSHPTGGYGYTF; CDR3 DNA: TGTGCCAGCAGCCACCCGACAGGAGGGTATGGCTACACCTTC
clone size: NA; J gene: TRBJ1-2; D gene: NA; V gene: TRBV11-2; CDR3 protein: CASSLYGGYTF; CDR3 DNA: TGTGCCAGCAGCTTGTACGGGGGCTACACCTTC
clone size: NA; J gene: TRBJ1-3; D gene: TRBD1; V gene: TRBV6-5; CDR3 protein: CASSRQGPGNTIYF; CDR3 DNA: TGTGCCAGCAGCCGACAGGGTCCTGGAAACACCATATATTTT
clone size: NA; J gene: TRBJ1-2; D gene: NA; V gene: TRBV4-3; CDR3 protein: CASSQDTDTNYGYTF; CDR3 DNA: TGCGCCAGCAGCCAAGATACGGATACTAACTATGGCTACACCTTC
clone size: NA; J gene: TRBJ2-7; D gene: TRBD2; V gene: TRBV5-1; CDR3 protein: CASSGTSGSFYDEQYF; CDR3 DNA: TGCGCCAGCAGCGGGACTAGCGGGAGTTTTTACGACGAGCAGTACTTC
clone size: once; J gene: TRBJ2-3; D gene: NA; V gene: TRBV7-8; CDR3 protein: CASSLEGVGYTDTQYF; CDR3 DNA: TGTGCCAGCAGCTTAGAGGGGGTGGGGTACACAGATACGCAGTATTTT
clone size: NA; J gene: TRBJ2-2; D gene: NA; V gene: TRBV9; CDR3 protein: CASSVLTGHTGELFF; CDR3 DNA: TGTGCCAGCAGCGTACTCACAGGACACACCGGGGAGCTGTTTTTT
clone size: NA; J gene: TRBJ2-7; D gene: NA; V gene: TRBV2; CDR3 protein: CASSSYEQYF; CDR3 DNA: TGTGCCAGCAGTAGCTACGAGCAGTACTTC
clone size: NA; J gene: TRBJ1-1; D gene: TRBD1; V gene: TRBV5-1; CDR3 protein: CASGRQGGDTEAFF; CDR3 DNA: TGCGCCAGCGGACGACAGGGGGGTGACACTGAAGCTTTCTTT
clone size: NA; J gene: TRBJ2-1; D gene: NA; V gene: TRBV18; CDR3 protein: CASSTIVGNEQFF; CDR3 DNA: TGTGCCAGCTCAACGATTGTGGGCAATGAGCAGTTCTTC
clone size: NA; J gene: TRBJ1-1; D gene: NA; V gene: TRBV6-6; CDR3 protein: CASSQSGGNTEAFF; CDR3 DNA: TGTGCCAGCAGCCAGTCTGGGGGCAACACTGAAGCTTTCTTT
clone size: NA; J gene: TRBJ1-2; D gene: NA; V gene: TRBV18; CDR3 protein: CASSKPGVEGGYTF; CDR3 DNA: TGTGCCAGCTCAAAGCCAGGGGTAGAAGGTGGCTACACCTTC
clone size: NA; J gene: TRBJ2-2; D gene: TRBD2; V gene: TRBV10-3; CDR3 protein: CAITTSGVNTGELFF; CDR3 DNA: TGTGCCATCACGACTAGCGGGGTGAACACCGGGGAGCTGTTTTTT
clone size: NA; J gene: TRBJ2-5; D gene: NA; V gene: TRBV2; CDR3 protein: CASRWTVETQYF; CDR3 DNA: TGTGCCAGCAGGTGGACAGTGGAGACCCAGTACTTC
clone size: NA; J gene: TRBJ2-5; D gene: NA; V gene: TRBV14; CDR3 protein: CASSPTGQETQYF; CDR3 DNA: TGTGCCAGCAGCCCGACGGGCCAAGAGACCCAGTACTTC
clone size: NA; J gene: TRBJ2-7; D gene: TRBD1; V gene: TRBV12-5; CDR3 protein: CASGLTGLQVSGEQYF; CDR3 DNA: TGTGCTAGTGGTCTGACAGGGCTGCAGGTCTCGGGAGAGCAGTACTTC
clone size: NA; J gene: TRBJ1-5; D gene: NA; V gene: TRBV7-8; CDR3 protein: CASSPLVQGFGQPQHF; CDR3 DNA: TGTGCCAGCAGCCCGCTGGTACAGGGTTTTGGGCAGCCCCAGCATTTT
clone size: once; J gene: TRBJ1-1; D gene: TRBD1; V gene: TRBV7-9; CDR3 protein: CASSRDSNTEAFF; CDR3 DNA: TGTGCCAGCAGCCGGGACAGCAACACTGAAGCTTTCTTT
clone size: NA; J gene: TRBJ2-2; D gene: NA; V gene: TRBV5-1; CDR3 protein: CASSLDRESTGELFF; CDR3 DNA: TGCGCCAGCAGCTTGGATCGGGAATCCACCGGGGAGCTGTTTTTT
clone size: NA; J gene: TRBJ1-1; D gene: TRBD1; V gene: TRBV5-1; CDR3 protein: CASSYWSGTGNEAFF; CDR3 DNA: TGCGCCAGCAGCTACTGGTCGGGGACAGGAAATGAAGCTTTCTTT
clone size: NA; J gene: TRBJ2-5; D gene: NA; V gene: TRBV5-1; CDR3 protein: CASSGTWAGETQYF; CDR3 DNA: TGCGCCAGCAGCGGCACTTGGGCCGGGGAGACCCAGTACTTC
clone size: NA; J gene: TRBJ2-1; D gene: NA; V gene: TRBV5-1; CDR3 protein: CASSPGGVALNEQFF; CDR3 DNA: TGCGCCAGCAGCCCGGGCGGGGTTGCTTTAAATGAGCAGTTCTTC
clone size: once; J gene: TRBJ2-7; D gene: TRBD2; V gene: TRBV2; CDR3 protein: CASSLDSGSYEQYF; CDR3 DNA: TGTGCCAGCAGTCTGGATAGCGGGAGCTACGAGCAGTACTTC
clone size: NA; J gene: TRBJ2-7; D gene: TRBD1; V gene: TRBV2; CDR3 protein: CASSRDRGAYEQYF; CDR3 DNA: TGTGCCAGCAGCAGGGACAGGGGGGCCTACGAGCAGTACTTC
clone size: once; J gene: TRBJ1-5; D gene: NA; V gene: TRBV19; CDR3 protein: CASSIVGVSNQPQHF; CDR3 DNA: TGTGCCAGTAGTATCGTCGGGGTAAGCAATCAGCCCCAGCATTTT
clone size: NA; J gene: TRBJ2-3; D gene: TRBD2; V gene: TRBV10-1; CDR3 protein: CASSRTAGGDTQYF; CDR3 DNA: TGCGCCAGCAGTAGGACGGCGGGGGGTGATACGCAGTATTTT
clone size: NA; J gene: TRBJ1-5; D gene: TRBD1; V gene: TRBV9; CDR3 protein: CASRGQGINQPQHF; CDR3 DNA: TGTGCCAGTAGGGGACAGGGGATTAATCAGCCCCAGCATTTT
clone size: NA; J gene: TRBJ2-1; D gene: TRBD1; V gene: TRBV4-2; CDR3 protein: CASSQVGTGLGNEQFF; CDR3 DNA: TGTGCCAGCAGCCAAGTCGGGACAGGATTAGGGAATGAGCAGTTCTTC
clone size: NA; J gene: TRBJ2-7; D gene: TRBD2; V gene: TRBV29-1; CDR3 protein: CSVSGLADLSSYEQYF; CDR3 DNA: TGCAGCGTCTCGGGACTAGCGGACCTCAGCTCCTACGAGCAGTACTTC
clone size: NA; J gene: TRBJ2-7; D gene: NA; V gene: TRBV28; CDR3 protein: CASVLGGSRSYEQYF; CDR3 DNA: TGTGCCAGCGTCCTAGGAGGTTCAAGGTCCTACGAGCAGTACTTC
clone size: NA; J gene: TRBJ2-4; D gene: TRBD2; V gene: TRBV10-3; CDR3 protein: CAISERGGAKNIQYF; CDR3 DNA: TGTGCCATCAGTGAGCGGGGGGGAGCCAAAAACATTCAGTACTTC
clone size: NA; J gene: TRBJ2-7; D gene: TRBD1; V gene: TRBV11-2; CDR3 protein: CASSLQGGSYEQYF; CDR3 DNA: TGTGCCAGCAGCCTACAGGGGGGTTCCTACGAGCAGTACTTC